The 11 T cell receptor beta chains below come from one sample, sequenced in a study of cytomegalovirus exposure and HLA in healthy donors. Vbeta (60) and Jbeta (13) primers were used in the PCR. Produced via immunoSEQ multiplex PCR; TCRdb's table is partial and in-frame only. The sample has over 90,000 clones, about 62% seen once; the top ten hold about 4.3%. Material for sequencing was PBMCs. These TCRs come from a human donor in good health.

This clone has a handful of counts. The CDR3 spells CASSEYRAGYQETQYF. CDR3 DNA: TGTGCCAGCAGTGAATATCGAGCGGGGTACCAAGAGACCCAGTACTTC. The rearrangement uses TRBV25-1 and TRBJ2-5, with 7 bases aligning to TRBD2. The V gene's germline CDR1 is MGHDK and CDR2 SYGVNS. The CDR3 runs 16 residues. V lost 0 bases and J lost 0; bases outside the gene matches: 4.

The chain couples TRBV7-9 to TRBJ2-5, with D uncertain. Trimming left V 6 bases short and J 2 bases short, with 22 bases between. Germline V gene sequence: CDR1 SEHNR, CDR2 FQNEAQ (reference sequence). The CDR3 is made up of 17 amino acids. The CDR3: CASSPITDTASQETQYF. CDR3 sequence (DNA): TGTGCCAGCAGTCCCATCACTGACACAGCCTCTCAAGAGACCCAGTACTTC.

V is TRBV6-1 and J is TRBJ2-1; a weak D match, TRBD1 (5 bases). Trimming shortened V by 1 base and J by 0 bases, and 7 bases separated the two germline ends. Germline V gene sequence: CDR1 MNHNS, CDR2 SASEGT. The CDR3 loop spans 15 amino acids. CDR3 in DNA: TGTGCCAGCAGTGAAGATGACAGCTCCTACAATGAGCAGTTCTTC. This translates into CASSEDDSSYNEQFF.

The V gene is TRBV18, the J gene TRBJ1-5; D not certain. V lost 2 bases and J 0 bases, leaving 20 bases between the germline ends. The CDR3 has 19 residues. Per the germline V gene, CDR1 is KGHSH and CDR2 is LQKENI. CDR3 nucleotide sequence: TGTGCCAGCTCACCATTCGGGATAGAGTTTACCTATAGCAATCAGCCCCAGCATTTT. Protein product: CASSPFGIEFTYSNQPQHF.

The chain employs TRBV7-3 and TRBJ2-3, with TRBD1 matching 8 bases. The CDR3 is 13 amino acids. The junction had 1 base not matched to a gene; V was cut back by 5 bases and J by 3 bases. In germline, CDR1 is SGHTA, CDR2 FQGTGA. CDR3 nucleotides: TGTGCCAGCAGCACAGGGGGAACAGATACGCAGTATTTT. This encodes CASSTGGTDTQYF.

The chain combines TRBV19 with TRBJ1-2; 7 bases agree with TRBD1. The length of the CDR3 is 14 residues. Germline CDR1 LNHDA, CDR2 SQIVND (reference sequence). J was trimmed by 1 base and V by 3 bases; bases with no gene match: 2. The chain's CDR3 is CASSMQGGNYGYTF. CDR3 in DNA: TGTGCCAGTAGTATGCAGGGGGGTAACTATGGCTACACCTTC.

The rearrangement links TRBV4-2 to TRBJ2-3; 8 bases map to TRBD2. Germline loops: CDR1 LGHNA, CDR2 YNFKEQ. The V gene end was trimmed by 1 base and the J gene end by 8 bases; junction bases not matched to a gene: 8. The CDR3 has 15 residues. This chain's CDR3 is CASSQGGLVEVTQYF. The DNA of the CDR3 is TGTGCCAGCAGCCAAGGGGGACTAGTTGAGGTTACGCAGTATTTT.

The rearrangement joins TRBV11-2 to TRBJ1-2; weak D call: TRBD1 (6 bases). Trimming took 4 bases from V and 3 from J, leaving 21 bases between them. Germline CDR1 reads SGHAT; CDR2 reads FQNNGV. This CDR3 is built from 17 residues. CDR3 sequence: CASSSLPTRGGDYGYTF. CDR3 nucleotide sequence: TGTGCCAGCAGCTCCCTTCCGACTAGGGGGGGAGACTATGGCTACACCTTC.

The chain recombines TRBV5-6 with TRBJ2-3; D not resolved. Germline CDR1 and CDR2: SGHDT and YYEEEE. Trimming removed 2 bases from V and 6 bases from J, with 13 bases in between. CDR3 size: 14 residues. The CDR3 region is CASSLGARRDTQYF. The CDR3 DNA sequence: TGTGCCAGCAGCTTAGGCGCCCGCAGGGATACGCAGTATTTT. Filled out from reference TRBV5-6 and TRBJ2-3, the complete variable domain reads DAGVTQSPTHLIKTRGQQVTLRCSPKSGHDTVSWYQQALGQGPQFIFQYYEEEERQRGNFPDRFSGHQFPNYSSELNVNALLLGDSALYLCASSLGARRDTQYFGPGTRLTVL.

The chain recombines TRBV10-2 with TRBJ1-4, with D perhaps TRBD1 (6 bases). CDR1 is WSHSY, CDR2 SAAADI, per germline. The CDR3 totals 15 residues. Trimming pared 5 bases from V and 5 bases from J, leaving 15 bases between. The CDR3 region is CASSRTRGGNEKLFF. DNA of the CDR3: TGCGCCAGCAGTAGAACAAGGGGGGGAAATGAAAAACTGTTTTTT.

The CDR3 is CAQGQGAYNEQFF. CDR3 DNA: TGTGCTCAAGGACAGGGGGCTTACAATGAGCAGTTCTTC. The chain combines TRBV6-1 with TRBJ2-1; 11 bases fit TRBD1. The length of the CDR3 is 13 residues. Germline loops: CDR1 MNHNS, CDR2 SASEGT.